One sample yielded the 12 T cell receptor beta chains listed below, sequenced in a study of OX40 agonist ivuxolimab in advanced cancers. Profiled with immunoSEQ multiplex PCR; TCRdb holds only in-frame clones, not every one. The sample contains 49,000 or so clones, 65% to 90% of which appear only once. The sequences come from CD4+ or CD8+ T cells sorted from blood, collected in a trial of the OX40 agonist ivuxolimab. The source is an adult with an advanced solid tumor such as melanoma, head and neck, liver or kidney cancer.

This sequence joins TRBV7-9 and TRBJ2-3, with D tentatively TRBD1 or TRBD2 (6 bases each). The V end was cut by 7 bases, the J end by 6 bases, with 14 bases between. Per germline, CDR1 SEHNR and CDR2 FQNEAQ (reference sequence). This CDR3 region has 13 residues. CDR3 residues: CASTHGGLDTQYF. As DNA, the CDR3 is TGTGCCAGCACCCATGGGGGGCTTGATACGCAGTATTTT.

This chain uses TRBV6-1 with TRBJ2-7; 11 nucleotides line up with TRBD1. Looked up from germline, CDR1 is MNHNS and CDR2 is SASEGT. This CDR3 is built from 15 residues. V lost 5 bases, J lost 4 bases, and 7 bases stayed unmatched. The CDR3 bases are TGTGCCAGCAGTTCAGGGGGACAGGGGGAGTACGAGCAGTACTTC. Protein product: CASSSGGQGEYEQYF.

The chain is built from TRBV7-3 and TRBJ2-3; 11 bases fit TRBD2. Per the germline V gene, CDR1 is SGHTA and CDR2 is FQGTGA. This CDR3 has 15 residues. The ends lost 7 bases at V and 1 base at J; junction bases unmatched: 4. The CDR3 protein is CASTVGLAGTDTQYF. CDR3 coding DNA: TGTGCCAGCACTGTGGGACTAGCGGGCACAGATACGCAGTATTTT.

The chain couples TRBV2 to TRBJ1-3; D is uncertain. CDR3 length: 14 amino acids. Germline CDR1 is SNHLY and CDR2 is FYNNEI. V was cut by 7 bases and J by 0 bases, with 10 bases left in between. The CDR3 is CASKSGNSGNTIYF. The DNA of the CDR3 is TGTGCCAGCAAGTCGGGAAACTCTGGAAACACCATATATTTT.

This clone was seen more than once but under ten times. The gene calls are TRBV7-9 and TRBJ1-1, with 7 bases aligning to TRBD1. CDR1 and CDR2 from the germline V gene are SEHNR and FQNEAQ (reference sequence). The CDR3 has 15 amino acids. Germline trimming cut 5 bases from V and 5 bases from J; bases unmatched to any gene: 11. This CDR3 is CASSASGGLITEAFF. The DNA for the CDR3 is TGTGCCAGCAGCGCCTCAGGGGGGTTGATTACTGAAGCTTTCTTT.

The chain joins TRBV5-1 to TRBJ2-3; 8 nucleotides line up with TRBD2. Germline V gene sequence: CDR1 SGHRS, CDR2 YFSETQ. The CDR3 has 14 amino acids. V gave up 5 bases and J gave up 5 bases; unmatched junction bases: 7. The CDR3 spells CASSRSGGQDTQYF. The CDR3 DNA reads as TGCGCCAGCAGTCGTTCGGGGGGGCAAGATACGCAGTATTTT.

The chain links TRBV15 to TRBJ2-7, with D uncertain. Trimming removed 1 base from V and 3 bases from J, with 10 bases in between. The CDR3 consists of 14 residues. From germline, CDR1 is LNHNV and CDR2 YYDKDF (reference sequence). The chain's CDR3 is CATSRGGSGYEQYF. In DNA form, the CDR3 reads TGTGCCACCAGCAGAGGGGGATCAGGCTACGAGCAGTACTTC.

This sequence joins TRBV7-8 and TRBJ2-7, with D perhaps given as TRBD1 or TRBD2 (6 bases each). Per the germline V gene, CDR1 is SGHVS and CDR2 is FQNEAQ. CDR3 length: 15 amino acids. The germline V and J ends were trimmed by 2 bases and 4 bases, with 15 bases remaining between them. CDR3 sequence reads: CASSLRRERGYEQYF. CDR3 in DNA: TGTGCCAGCAGCTTACGGCGGGAAAGGGGGTACGAGCAGTACTTC.

The chain uses TRBV7-8 and TRBJ1-2; D is unclear. CDR1 is SGHVS and CDR2 is FQNEAQ in the germline V gene. The germline V and J ends were trimmed by 1 base and 4 bases, with 7 bases remaining between them. This CDR3 has 13 amino acids. The CDR3 is CASSLGGGYGYTF. The CDR3 DNA follows: TGTGCCAGCAGCTTAGGGGGTGGCTATGGCTACACCTTC. Full variable domain (remainder filled in from reference TRBV7-8 and TRBJ1-2): GAGVSQSPRYKVAKRGQDVALRCDPISGHVSLFWYQQALGQGPEFLTYFQNEAQLDKSGLPSDRFFAERPEGSVSTLKIQRTQQEDSAVYLCASSLGGGYGYTFGSGTRLTVV.

The rearrangement links TRBV5-7 to TRBJ1-6; 9 nucleotides agree with TRBD1. TRBV5-7 is treated as an ORF (open reading frame) with a function not yet certain. Germline trimming cut 4 bases from V and 7 bases from J; bases unmatched to any gene: 6. CDR3 length equals 15 residues. The CDR3 DNA is TGTGCCAGCAGCGGCCGGGACAGGGTGAATTCACCCCTCCACTTT. It encodes CASSGRDRVNSPLHF.

The CDR3 sequence is CASSLSGGYEQYF. CDR3 nucleotides: TGTGCCAGCAGCTTATCTGGGGGCTACGAGCAGTACTTC. The V call is TRBV7-2, the J call TRBJ2-7, with D tentatively TRBD1 or TRBD2 (5 bases each). CDR3 size: 13 residues. The germline V and J ends were trimmed by 2 bases and 3 bases, with 8 bases remaining between them. Germline CDR1 reads SGHTA; CDR2 reads FQGNSA.

This chain links TRBV6-1 with TRBJ2-2; 13 bases match TRBD2. The junction had 5 bases not matched to a gene; V was cut back by 6 bases and J by 7 bases. This CDR3 is 15 amino acids long. CDR1 MNHNS and CDR2 SASEGT come from the germline V gene. CDR3 nucleotide sequence: TGTGCCAGCAGAGCCACTAGCGGGAGGGGCGGGGAGCTGTTTTTT. Translated, it gives CASRATSGRGGELFF.